Shown below are 32 T cell receptor beta chains from a single sample sequenced in a study of identical twins. One entry per CDR3 protein results from TCRdb running MiXCR on the 5' RACE reads. The sample has 1.5 million to 2 million distinct CDR3 sequences; 32% are singletons. What was sequenced was cord blood. These receptors all stem from a newborn girl in good health.

This clonotype was seen a handful of times. The V gene is TRBV7-2, the J gene TRBJ1-2; TRBD1 is a possible D gene (5 bases). The germline gives CDR1 SGHTA, CDR2 FQGNSA. The CDR3 is 14 residues long. V gave up 1 base and J gave up 8 bases, with 14 bases separating them. The CDR3 DNA is TGTGCCAGCAGCTTAGGATCCAGGGAAGGGGGCTACACCTTC. Its translation is CASSLGSREGGYTF.

The chain links TRBV19 to TRBJ2-1; 11 bases match TRBD1. V dropped 4 bases and J dropped 9; count of bases not matched to a gene: 11. Germline-derived CDR1 and CDR2 are LNHDA and SQIVND (reference sequence). This CDR3 contains 16 residues. The CDR3 sequence is CASSTSDRGRYGEQFF. The CDR3 bases are TGTGCCAGTAGTACCTCGGACAGGGGGCGTTACGGTGAGCAGTTCTTC.

This clonotype appeared a few times. The V gene is TRBV27, the J gene TRBJ2-3, with 13 bases lining up with TRBD2. The CDR3 has 18 residues. Germline V gene sequence: CDR1 MNHEY, CDR2 SMNVEV (reference sequence). Trimming cost V 4 bases and J 6 bases; bases outside gene matches: 13. CDR3 nucleotides: TGTGCCAGCAGTTGGGGACTAGCGGGACTCGGGCGCGGTGATACGCAGTATTTT. Translating gives CASSWGLAGLGRGDTQYF.

This clonotype was seen a handful of times. This chain joins TRBV14 and TRBJ1-2, with 8 positions matching TRBD1. With 4 bases clipped from V and 11 bases from J, the junction kept 9 bases outside the gene matches. CDR3 length: 13 residues. Looked up from germline, CDR1 is SGHDN and CDR2 is FVKESK. CDR3 in amino acids: CASSPSDRAAYTF. The CDR3 DNA sequence: TGTGCCAGCAGCCCCTCGGACAGGGCTGCTTACACCTTC.

The chain has TRBV5-1 and TRBJ2-3; TRBD2 aligns across 14 bases. J was trimmed by 4 bases and V by 3 bases; bases with no gene match: 4. This CDR3 comprises 16 residues. Germline CDR1 and CDR2: SGHRS and YFSETQ. CDR3 amino acids: CASSSLTSGGADTQYF. For the CDR3, the DNA is TGCGCCAGCAGCTCCCTGACTAGCGGGGGGGCAGATACGCAGTATTTT. The full variable domain, completed using reference TRBV5-1 and TRBJ2-3, is KAGVTQTPRYLIKTRGQQVTLSCSPISGHRSVSWYQQTPGQGLQFLFEYFSETQRNKGNFPGRFSGRQFSNSRSEMNVSTLELGDSALYLCASSSLTSGGADTQYFGPGTRLTVL.

J is TRBJ2-3 and V is TRBV6-2 or TRBV6-3, with 7 bases identical to TRBD2. CDR1 MNHEY and CDR2 SVGEGT come from the germline V gene. The junction had 11 bases not matched to a gene; V was cut back by 2 bases and J by 6 bases. The CDR3 has 16 amino acids. The CDR3 DNA reads as TGTGCCAGCAGTTACCCCTTGGCGGGAGTCGGCGATACGCAGTATTTT. Its translation: CASSYPLAGVGDTQYF.

This clonotype has only a few counts. The chain links TRBV28 to TRBJ1-6; D unclear. Germline CDR1 and CDR2: MDHEN and SYDVKM. Trimming removed 6 bases at V and 7 bases at J, with 13 bases between. There are 14 residues in the CDR3. Here the CDR3 reads CASRSAGVNSPLHF. CDR3 in DNA: TGTGCCAGCAGGTCAGCGGGCGTGAATTCACCCCTCCACTTT.

Many counts were recorded for this clonotype. The rearrangement links TRBV29-1 to TRBJ2-3; 9 bases map to TRBD2. J lost 6 bases, V lost 0 bases, and 13 bases had no gene match. The CDR3 has 17 residues. CDR1 is SQVTM and CDR2 is ANQGSEA in the germline V gene. CDR3 loop: CSVEDRRLAGSSDTQYF. CDR3 DNA sequence: TGCAGCGTTGAAGATCGGCGGCTAGCGGGGAGTTCGGATACGCAGTATTTT.

There are many counts of this clonotype. This sequence joins TRBV7-9 and TRBJ1-2; D is undetermined. The germline V gene encodes CDR1 SEHNR and CDR2 FQNEAQ (reference sequence). Trimming shortened V by 7 bases and J by 8 bases, and 14 bases separated the two germline ends. The CDR3 length is 12 residues. In nucleotides, the CDR3 is TGTGCCAGCACCCTCCGTCCTAACGGCTACACCTTC. It translates to CASTLRPNGYTF.

This clonotype was counted between two and nine times. Mismatch with germline at one junction end may stem from a read error. The rearrangement uses TRBV28 and TRBJ1-2, with TRBD1 identical over 8 bases. Germline V gene lookup returns CDR1 MDHEN and CDR2 SYDVKM. This CDR3 contains 16 residues. The CDR3 region is CASTLGQGANIKGYTF. CDR3 bases: TGTGCCAGCACTTTAGGGCAGGGGGCGAATATTAAGGGCTACACCTTC.

The chain uses TRBV9 and TRBJ1-1, with 8 bases matching TRBD1. CDR3 length: 15 residues. The ends lost 4 bases at V and 3 bases at J; junction bases unmatched: 8. CDR1 is SGDLS, CDR2 YYNGEE, per germline. CDR3 in amino acids: CASSPRGQADTEAFF. As DNA, the CDR3 is TGTGCCAGCAGCCCCCGGGGACAGGCGGACACTGAAGCTTTCTTT.

J is TRBJ1-2 and V is TRBV6-7, with D perhaps matching TRBD1 (6 bases). TRBV6-7 is labeled an ORF, and its function is uncertain. The V end was cut by 5 bases, the J end by 4 bases, with 14 bases between. The CDR3 contains 14 residues. In nucleotides, the CDR3 is TGTGCCAGCAGTCCACCTGACAGGTTCTATGGCTACACCTTC. This sequence encodes CASSPPDRFYGYTF.

This clonotype was seen at least ten times. The chain employs TRBV12-3 or TRBV12-4 and TRBJ2-3; 9 bases fit TRBD1. The CDR3 is 14 residues long. J gave up 6 bases and V 6 bases, and 7 bases lay outside the gene matches. CDR3 loop: CASRSGQGWDTQYF. The CDR3 bases are TGTGCCAGCAGATCAGGACAGGGGTGGGATACGCAGTATTTT.

This clonotype was recorded at least ten times. The chain carries TRBV4-2 and TRBJ2-7; TRBD2 matches 11 bases. This CDR3 region has 13 residues. CDR1 is LGHNA, CDR2 YNFKEQ, per germline. V lost 4 bases and J lost 4; bases outside the gene matches: 0. CDR3: CASSPSGRYEQYF. The CDR3 DNA reads TGTGCCAGCAGCCCTAGCGGGAGGTACGAGCAGTACTTC.

Note on this clonotype: Germline is not matched at one junction end, which may reflect a read error. This chain links TRBV7-9 with TRBJ2-6, with D perhaps TRBD1 (5 bases). Germline CDR1 reads SEHNR; CDR2 reads FQNEAQ (reference sequence). The CDR3 spans 13 residues. The CDR3 region has the DNA TGTGCCAGCAGCTTTTCTGGGGCCGACGTCCTGACTTTC. Amino acids: CASSFSGADVLTF. The full variable domain, rest sourced from reference TRBV7-9 and TRBJ2-6, is DTGVSQNPRHKITKRGQNVTFRCDPISEHNRLYWYRQTLGQGPEFLTYFQNEAQLEKSRLLSDRFSAERPKGSFSTLEIQRTEQGDSAMYLCASSFSGADVLTFGAGSRLTVL.

The table lists this clonotype with a few counts. The gene calls are TRBV5-1 and TRBJ2-1, with a weak D call TRBD1 (6 bases). Trimming stripped 4 bases from V and 7 bases from J, with 15 bases between. Germline V gene data show CDR1 as SGHRS and CDR2 as YFSETQ. There are 14 residues in the CDR3. CDR3 sequence (DNA): TGCGCCAGCAGCCCAGGGGTTGGTTGGAATGAGCAGTTCTTC. It codes for CASSPGVGWNEQFF.

The CDR3 DNA reads TGTGCCAGCAGCTATTTGACAGGGAGCTACACCTTC. Protein sequence: CASSYLTGSYTF. The chain has TRBV7-9 and TRBJ1-2; 7 nucleotides line up with TRBD1. CDR1 and CDR2 from the germline V gene are SEHNR and FQNEAQ (reference sequence). The CDR3 totals 12 residues. Trimming cost V 4 bases and J 9 bases; bases outside gene matches: 5.

This chain links TRBV20-1 with TRBJ2-7, with a tentative D call TRBD1 (5 bases). CDR1 and CDR2 (germline): DFQATT, SNEGSKA (reference sequence). The CDR3 contains 12 residues. Between the trimmed V and J ends, which lost 5 bases and 2 bases, there was a span of 10 bases. The CDR3 region is CSAARVAYEQYF. The CDR3 DNA reads TGCAGTGCTGCCAGGGTGGCCTACGAGCAGTACTTC.

This clonotype was found once. The rearrangement uses TRBV4-2 and TRBJ2-7; a weak D match, TRBD2 (6 bases). The CDR3 is 17 amino acids. V lost 0 bases, J lost 4 bases, and 19 bases lay in between. CDR1 LGHNA and CDR2 YNFKEQ come from the germline V gene. The CDR3 DNA is TGTGCCAGCAGCCAAGATTTGGCCGGGGGATCCTGGTACGAGCAGTACTTC. It translates to CASSQDLAGGSWYEQYF.

V usage is TRBV2 and J usage is TRBJ1-1; 7 nucleotides agree with TRBD1. The germline V gene encodes CDR1 SNHLY and CDR2 FYNNEI. This CDR3 is built from 14 residues. With 4 bases clipped from V and 1 base from J, the junction kept 3 bases outside the gene matches. CDR3 protein: CASSGAGGNTEAFF. The CDR3 nucleotides are TGTGCCAGCAGTGGGGCAGGGGGGAACACTGAAGCTTTCTTT.

This rearrangement joins TRBV2 to TRBJ2-7; D ambiguous. Germline V gene data show CDR1 as SNHLY and CDR2 as FYNNEI. V dropped 6 bases and J dropped 4 bases, with 7 bases sitting between them. There are 11 residues in the CDR3. The CDR3 coding sequence is TGTGCCAGCAGAAGGATTTACGAGCAGTACTTC. Amino acid sequence: CASRRIYEQYF. The variable domain in full, with the rest retrieved from reference TRBV2 and TRBJ2-7, is EPEVTQTPSHQVTQMGQEVILRCVPISNHLYFYWYRQILGQKVEFLVSFYNNEISEKSEIFDDQFSVERPDGSNFTLKIRSTKLEDSAMYFCASRRIYEQYFGPGTRLTVT.

The rearrangement links TRBV6-5 to TRBJ2-7; 10 bases are a match to TRBD2. The V and J ends lost 0 bases and 3 bases, in that order; junction bases with no gene match: 5. The germline V gene encodes CDR1 MNHEY and CDR2 SVGAGI. CDR3 size: 16 residues. The CDR3 sequence: CASSYSRIAGGYEQYF. The DNA for the CDR3 is TGTGCCAGCAGTTACTCGAGGATAGCGGGGGGCTACGAGCAGTACTTC.

The table lists this clonotype with a few counts. The gene calls are TRBV9 and TRBJ2-3, with D maybe TRBD2 (5 bases). Trimming cost V 1 base and J 0 bases, with 9 bases left between them. The CDR3 length is 15 residues. Germline V gene lookup returns CDR1 SGDLS and CDR2 YYNGEE. The CDR3 DNA sequence: TGTGCCAGCAGCGTATACGGGGTTAGCACAGATACGCAGTATTTT. It yields the protein CASSVYGVSTDTQYF.

The chain combines TRBV3-1 with TRBJ2-2; D uncertain. Germline values: CDR1 LGHDT, CDR2 YNNKEL (reference sequence). V lost 3 bases and J 5 bases, leaving 16 bases between the germline ends. CDR3 size: 16 residues. CDR3 loop: CASSQFVYRRTGELFF. CDR3 bases: TGTGCCAGCAGCCAGTTTGTCTATCGGCGGACCGGGGAGCTGTTTTTT.

Concerning this clonotype: This may arise from a read error, as a much more abundant clone is one base away. The rearrangement uses TRBV28 and TRBJ2-1, with 11 positions matching TRBD2. Matching the DNA end better, TRBJ2-7 makes the J call doubtful. Germline V lookup: CDR1 MDHEN, CDR2 SYDVKM. The CDR3 has 17 amino acids. The CDR3 spells CASSWAAGLADYNEQYF. The CDR3 DNA sequence: TGTGCCAGCAGTTGGGCCGCGGGACTAGCGGATTACAATGAGCAGTACTTC.

This chain links TRBV7-2 with TRBJ1-1; D not certain. V was clipped by 1 base and J by 0 bases, with 12 bases between them. The CDR3 runs 16 residues. CDR1 and CDR2 from the germline V gene are SGHTA and FQGNSA. Here the CDR3 reads CASSLVPGWVNTEAFF. For the CDR3, the DNA is TGTGCCAGCAGCTTAGTACCCGGGTGGGTGAACACTGAAGCTTTCTTT.

CDR3 loop: CASSQPGSYEQYF. The DNA of the CDR3 is TGCGCCAGCAGCCAACCGGGCTCCTACGAGCAGTACTTC. The genes are TRBV4-1 and TRBJ2-7; D remains unclear. The V and J ends lost 2 bases and 0 bases respectively, with 5 bases between them. The CDR3 covers 13 residues. Germline V CDR1 and CDR2: MGHRA, YSYEKL.

There are a few counts of this clonotype. CDR3 sequence reads: CASSLRRTARDTQYF. The CDR3 DNA follows: TGTGCCAGCAGTTTAAGGCGAACAGCCAGGGATACGCAGTATTTT. The chain carries TRBV27 and TRBJ2-3; no firm D call. V was trimmed by 2 bases and J by 6 bases, leaving 15 bases between them. The CDR3 spans 15 residues. Germline loops: CDR1 MNHEY, CDR2 SMNVEV (reference sequence).

This chain connects TRBV6-6 to TRBJ1-6; a possible D gene is TRBD1 (6 bases). The V end lost 5 bases, the J end lost 13 bases, and 9 bases lay between the germline ends. Germline V gives CDR1 MNHNY, CDR2 SVGAGI (reference sequence). The length of the CDR3 is 11 residues. This CDR3 reads CASSADRPLHF. The CDR3, as DNA: TGTGCCAGCAGTGCTGACAGGCCCCTCCACTTT.

The sample holds a few counts of this clonotype. The chain carries TRBV2 and TRBJ1-1; D is uncertain. V lost 4 bases and J 6 bases, leaving 15 bases between the germline ends. The germline V gene encodes CDR1 SNHLY and CDR2 FYNNEI. This CDR3 has 14 residues. The CDR3 DNA is TGTGCCAGCAGTGGACGGCTCCGGACGGCTGAAGCTTTCTTT. Protein: CASSGRLRTAEAFF.

This clonotype was detected only a few times. This chain joins TRBV3-1 and TRBJ1-6; D gene ambiguous. Germline assignment: CDR1 LGHDT and CDR2 YNNKEL (reference sequence). The CDR3 length is 16 residues. Deletions cut 0 bases from V and 3 bases from J, with 9 bases between. The CDR3 DNA reads TGTGCCAGCAGCCAAGATCGGCAGGTCTATAATTCACCCCTCCACTTT. Protein sequence: CASSQDRQVYNSPLHF.

The V gene is TRBV6-1, the J gene TRBJ1-1; perhaps TRBD1 as D (6 bases). The CDR3 is made up of 15 amino acids. Trimming took off 10 bases at V and 4 bases at J, with 22 bases between the two ends. Germline CDR1 reads MNHNS; CDR2 reads SASEGT. The CDR3 here is CATDEGAGVVTEAFF. CDR3 DNA: TGTGCCACCGATGAGGGAGCAGGGGTGGTCACTGAAGCTTTCTTT.